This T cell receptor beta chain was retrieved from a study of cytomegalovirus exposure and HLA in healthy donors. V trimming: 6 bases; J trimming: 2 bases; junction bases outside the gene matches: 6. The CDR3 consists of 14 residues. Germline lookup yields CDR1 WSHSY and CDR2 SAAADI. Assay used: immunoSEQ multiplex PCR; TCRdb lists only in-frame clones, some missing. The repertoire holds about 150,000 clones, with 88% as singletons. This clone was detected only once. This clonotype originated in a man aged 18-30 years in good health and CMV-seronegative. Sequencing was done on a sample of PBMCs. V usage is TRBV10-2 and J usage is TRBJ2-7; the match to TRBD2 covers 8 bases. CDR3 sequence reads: CASRAAGETYEQYV. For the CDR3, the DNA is TGCGCCAGCAGGGCAGCGGGGGAGACCTACGAGCAGTACGTC.